The source of this T cell receptor beta chain is a study of T cell responses to AZD1222 COVID-19 vaccine. Study findings and constraints: Mapped onto spike, vaccine-associated CD4 TCRs spanned it and were dominant at 160-218 and 743-854.

J was trimmed by 0 bases and V by 2 bases; bases with no gene match: 12. This CDR3 has 18 amino acids. The V gene's germline CDR1 is MDHEN and CDR2 SYDVKM. The method was immunoSEQ multiplex PCR; TCRdb's version includes in-frame clones alone and lacks a portion of them. The sample lists over 75,000 clones; 75% to 90% were seen once. Notes on this clone: Its antigen is not known.

This TCR was sampled from an adult who received the AZD1222 COVID-19 vaccine. The chain combines TRBV28 with TRBJ2-7; 8 nucleotides agree with TRBD2. The sequenced sample was peripheral blood, obtained 28 days after the second AZD1222 dose. CDR3 in amino acids: CASSLGGVVAGISYEQYF. The CDR3 coding sequence is TGTGCCAGCAGTTTAGGGGGGGTTGTAGCGGGGATCTCCTACGAGCAGTACTTC. Complete variable domain (other parts from reference TRBV28 and TRBJ2-7): DVKVTQSSRYLVKRTGEKVFLECVQDMDHENMFWYRQDPGLGLRLIYFSYDVKMKEKGDIPEGYSVSREKKERFSLILESASTNQTSMYLCASSLGGVVAGISYEQYFGPGTRLTVT.